The next 5 T cell receptor beta chains were all read from a single sample in a study of tumor T cells in aggressive B-cell lymphoma. The repertoire was sequenced with immunoSEQ multiplex PCR; TCRdb's copy has only in-frame clones and lacks some. The data contain some 660 clones, 80% to 90% of them singletons. The source material was tumor tissue. The origin of the receptors is an adult with diffuse large B cell lymphoma.

This clone was observed a single time. The rearrangement links TRBV30 to TRBJ1-2; TRBD1 agrees at 7 bases. Germline V gives CDR1 GTSNPN, CDR2 SVGIG (reference sequence). This CDR3 is built from 14 residues. Unmatched junction bases numbered 6, after V lost 5 bases and J lost 0 bases. As DNA, the CDR3 is TGTGCCTGGGGGACAGACACCTCTAACTATGGCTACACCTTC. It yields the protein CAWGTDTSNYGYTF.

This chain uses TRBV29-1 with TRBJ1-5; TRBD1 matches at 10 bases. This CDR3 has 12 residues. Trimming at V came to 6 bases and at J to 7 bases, leaving 3 bases not matched to a gene. CDR1 and CDR2 (germline): SQVTM, ANQGSEA. DNA of the CDR3: TGCAGCGTCGGGACAGGGGACCAGCCCCAGCATTTT. It encodes CSVGTGDQPQHF.

V gene TRBV28 combines with J gene TRBJ1-2; 10 nucleotides align to TRBD1. Germline lookup yields CDR1 MDHEN and CDR2 SYDVKM. Germline trimming cut 5 bases from V and 6 bases from J; bases unmatched to any gene: 6. This CDR3 region has 14 residues. CDR3 in amino acids: CASSPGGQGHGYTF. As DNA, the CDR3 is TGTGCCAGCAGTCCGGGGGGACAGGGGCATGGCTACACCTTC.

The chain employs TRBV6-6 and TRBJ1-1, with 9 nucleotides matching TRBD1. The germline gives CDR1 MNHNY, CDR2 SVGAGI (reference sequence). The CDR3 spans 16 residues. Trimming removed 10 bases from V and 4 bases from J; junction bases left unmatched: 16. The chain's CDR3 is CAIWSSGQGWFTEAFF. The CDR3 bases are TGTGCCATCTGGAGTTCGGGACAGGGATGGTTCACTGAAGCTTTCTTT.

V is TRBV19 and J is TRBJ2-1; weak D call: TRBD2 (6 bases). This CDR3 is 17 amino acids long. Germline CDR1 reads LNHDA; CDR2 reads SQIVND (reference sequence). V lost 5 bases to trimming and J lost 0 bases, with 17 bases between them. Here the CDR3 reads CASSPRGVASSYNEQFF. The CDR3, as DNA: TGTGCCAGTAGTCCCCGCGGGGTAGCGAGCTCCTACAATGAGCAGTTCTTC.